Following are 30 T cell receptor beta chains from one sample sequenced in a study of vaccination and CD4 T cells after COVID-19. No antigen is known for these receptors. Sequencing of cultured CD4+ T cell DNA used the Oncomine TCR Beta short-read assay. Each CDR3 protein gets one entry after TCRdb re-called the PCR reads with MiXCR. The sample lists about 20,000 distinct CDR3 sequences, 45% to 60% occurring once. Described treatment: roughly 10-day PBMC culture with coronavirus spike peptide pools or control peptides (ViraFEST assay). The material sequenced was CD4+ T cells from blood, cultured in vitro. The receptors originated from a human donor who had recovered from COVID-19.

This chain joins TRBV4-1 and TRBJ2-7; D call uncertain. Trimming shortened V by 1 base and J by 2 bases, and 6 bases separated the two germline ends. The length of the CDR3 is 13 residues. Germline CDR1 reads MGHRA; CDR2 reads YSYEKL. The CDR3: CASSQGQTYEQYF. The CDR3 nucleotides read TGCGCCAGCAGCCAAGGTCAGACCTACGAGCAGTACTTC.

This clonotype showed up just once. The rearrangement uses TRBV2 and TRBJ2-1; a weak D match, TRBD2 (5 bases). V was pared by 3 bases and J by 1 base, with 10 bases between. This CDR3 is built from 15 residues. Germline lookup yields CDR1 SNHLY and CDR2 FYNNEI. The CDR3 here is CASSEGVASYNEQFF. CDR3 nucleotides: TGTGCCAGCAGTGAGGGAGTAGCGTCCTACAATGAGCAGTTCTTC.

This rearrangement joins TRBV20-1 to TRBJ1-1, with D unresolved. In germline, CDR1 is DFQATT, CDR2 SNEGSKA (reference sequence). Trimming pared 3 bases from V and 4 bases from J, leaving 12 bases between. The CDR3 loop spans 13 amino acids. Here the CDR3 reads CSARGYWGTEAFF. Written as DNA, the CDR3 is TGCAGTGCTAGGGGGTATTGGGGCACTGAAGCTTTCTTT.

Written as DNA, the CDR3 is TGTGCCAGCAGTTTTAGTGGCAATCAGCCCCAGCATTTT. This translates into CASSFSGNQPQHF. This chain uses TRBV6-5 with TRBJ1-5; D unresolved. V was pared by 4 bases and J by 2 bases, with 6 bases between. CDR1 and CDR2 (germline): MNHEY, SVGAGI. The CDR3 is 13 amino acids.

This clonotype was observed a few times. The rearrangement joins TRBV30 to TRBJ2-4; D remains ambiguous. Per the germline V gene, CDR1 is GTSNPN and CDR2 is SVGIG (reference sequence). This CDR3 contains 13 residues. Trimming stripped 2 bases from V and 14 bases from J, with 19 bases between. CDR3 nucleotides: TGTGCCTGGAGTCGGCCTCCCCGAGTCCCGGAGTACTTC. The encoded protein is CAWSRPPRVPEYF.

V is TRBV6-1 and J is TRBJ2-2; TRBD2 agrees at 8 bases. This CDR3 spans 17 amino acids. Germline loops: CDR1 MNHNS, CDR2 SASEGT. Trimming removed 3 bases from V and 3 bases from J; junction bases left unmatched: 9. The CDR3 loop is CASSDSRTSRYTGELFF. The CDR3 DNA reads TGTGCCAGCAGTGATAGTAGGACTAGCCGATACACCGGGGAGCTGTTTTTT.

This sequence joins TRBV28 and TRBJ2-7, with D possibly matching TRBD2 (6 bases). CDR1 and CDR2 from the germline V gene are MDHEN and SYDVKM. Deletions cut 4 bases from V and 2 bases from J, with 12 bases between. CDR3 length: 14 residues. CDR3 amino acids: CASSSTRPPYEQYF. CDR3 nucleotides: TGTGCCAGCAGTTCGACTAGGCCCCCCTACGAGCAGTACTTC. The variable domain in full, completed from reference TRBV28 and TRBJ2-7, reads DVKVTQSSRYLVKRTGEKVFLECVQDMDHENMFWYRQDPGLGLRLIYFSYDVKMKEKGDIPEGYSVSREKKERFSLILESASTNQTSMYLCASSSTRPPYEQYFGPGTRLTVT.

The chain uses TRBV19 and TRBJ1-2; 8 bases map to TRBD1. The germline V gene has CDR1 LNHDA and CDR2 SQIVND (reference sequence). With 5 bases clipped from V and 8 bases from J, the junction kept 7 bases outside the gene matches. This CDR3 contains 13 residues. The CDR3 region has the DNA TGTGCCAGTAGTCCCTCGGACAGGGAAGGCTACACCTTC. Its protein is CASSPSDREGYTF.

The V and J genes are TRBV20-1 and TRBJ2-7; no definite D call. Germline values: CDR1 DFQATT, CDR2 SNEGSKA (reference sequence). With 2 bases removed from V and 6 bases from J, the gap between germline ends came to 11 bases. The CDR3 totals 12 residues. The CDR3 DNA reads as TGCAGTGCTAGACCCCCGGGTGGCGAGCAGTACTTC. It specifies CSARPPGGEQYF.

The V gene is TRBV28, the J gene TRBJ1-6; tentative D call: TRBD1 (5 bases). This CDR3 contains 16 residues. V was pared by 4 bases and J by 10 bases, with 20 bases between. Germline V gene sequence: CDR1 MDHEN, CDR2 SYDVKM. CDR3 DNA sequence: TGTGCCAGCAGTTCCCCGCCAGGAAGGAGGGACTCACCCCTCCACTTT. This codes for CASSSPPGRRDSPLHF. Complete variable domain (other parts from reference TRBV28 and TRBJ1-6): DVKVTQSSRYLVKRTGEKVFLECVQDMDHENMFWYRQDPGLGLRLIYFSYDVKMKEKGDIPEGYSVSREKKERFSLILESASTNQTSMYLCASSSPPGRRDSPLHFGNGTRLTVT.

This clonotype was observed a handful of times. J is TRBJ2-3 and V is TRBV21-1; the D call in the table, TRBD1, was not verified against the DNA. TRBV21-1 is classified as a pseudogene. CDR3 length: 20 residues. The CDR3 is CASSKDSWQDRVRWSDTQYF. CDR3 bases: TGTGCCAGCAGCAAAGACTCTTGGCAGGACAGGGTTCGATGGTCAGATACGCAGTATTTT.

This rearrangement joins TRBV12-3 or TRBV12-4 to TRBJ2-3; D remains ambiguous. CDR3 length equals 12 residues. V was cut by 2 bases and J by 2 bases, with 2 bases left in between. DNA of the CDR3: TGTGCCAGCAGTTTAAACACAGATACGCAGTATTTT. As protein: CASSLNTDTQYF.

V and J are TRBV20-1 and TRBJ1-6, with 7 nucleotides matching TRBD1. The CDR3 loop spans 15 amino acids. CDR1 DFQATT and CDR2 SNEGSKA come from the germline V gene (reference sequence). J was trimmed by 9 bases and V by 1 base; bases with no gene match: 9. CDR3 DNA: TGCAGTGCTAGAGCTGGAAGACAGGGCGGTTCACCCCTCCACTTT. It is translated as CSARAGRQGGSPLHF.

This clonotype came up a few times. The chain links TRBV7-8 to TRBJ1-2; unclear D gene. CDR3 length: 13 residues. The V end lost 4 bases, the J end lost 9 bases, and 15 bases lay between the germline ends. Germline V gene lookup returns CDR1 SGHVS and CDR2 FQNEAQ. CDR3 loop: CASSSPASGRYTF. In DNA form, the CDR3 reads TGTGCCAGCAGCTCCCCGGCCAGCGGGCGCTACACCTTC.

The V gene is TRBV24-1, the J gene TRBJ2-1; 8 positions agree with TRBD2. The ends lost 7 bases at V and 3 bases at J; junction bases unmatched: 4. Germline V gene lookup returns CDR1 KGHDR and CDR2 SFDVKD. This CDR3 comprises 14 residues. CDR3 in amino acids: CATSTGTSYNEQFF. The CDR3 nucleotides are TGTGCCACCAGCACCGGGACTAGCTACAATGAGCAGTTCTTC.

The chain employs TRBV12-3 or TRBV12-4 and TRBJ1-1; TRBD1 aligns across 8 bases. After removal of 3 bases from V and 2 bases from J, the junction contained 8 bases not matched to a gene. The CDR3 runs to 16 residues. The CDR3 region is CASSFPGQVVNTEAFF. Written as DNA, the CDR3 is TGTGCCAGCAGTTTTCCGGGACAGGTAGTAAACACTGAAGCTTTCTTT.

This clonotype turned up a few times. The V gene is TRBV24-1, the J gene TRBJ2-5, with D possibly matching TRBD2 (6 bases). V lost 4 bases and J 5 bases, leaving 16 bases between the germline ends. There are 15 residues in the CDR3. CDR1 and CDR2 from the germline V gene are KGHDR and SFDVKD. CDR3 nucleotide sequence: TGTGCCACCAGTGACACCCGGGAGCGGTTGGAGACCCAGTACTTC. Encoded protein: CATSDTRERLETQYF.

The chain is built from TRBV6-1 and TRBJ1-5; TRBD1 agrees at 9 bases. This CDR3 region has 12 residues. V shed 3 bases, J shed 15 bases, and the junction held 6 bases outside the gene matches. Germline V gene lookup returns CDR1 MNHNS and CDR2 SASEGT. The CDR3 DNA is TGTGCCAGCAGTGACGGGACAGGGTCAAGGCATTTT. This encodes CASSDGTGSRHF.

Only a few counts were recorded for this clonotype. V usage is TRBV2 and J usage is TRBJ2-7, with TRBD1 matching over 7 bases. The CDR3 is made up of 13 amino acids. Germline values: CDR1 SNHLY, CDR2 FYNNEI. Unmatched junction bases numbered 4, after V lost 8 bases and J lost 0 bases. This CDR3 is CASGTVFSYEQYF. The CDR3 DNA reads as TGTGCCAGCGGGACAGTTTTCTCCTACGAGCAGTACTTC. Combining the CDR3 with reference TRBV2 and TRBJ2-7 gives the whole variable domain EPEVTQTPSHQVTQMGQEVILRCVPISNHLYFYWYRQILGQKVEFLVSFYNNEISEKSEIFDDQFSVERPDGSNFTLKIRSTKLEDSAMYFCASGTVFSYEQYFGPGTRLTVT.

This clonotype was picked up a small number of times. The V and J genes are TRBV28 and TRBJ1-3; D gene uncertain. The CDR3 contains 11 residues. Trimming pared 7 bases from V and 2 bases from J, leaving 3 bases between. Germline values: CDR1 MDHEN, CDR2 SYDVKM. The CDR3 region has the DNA TGTGCCAGCACCCCTGGAAACACCATATATTTT. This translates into CASTPGNTIYF.

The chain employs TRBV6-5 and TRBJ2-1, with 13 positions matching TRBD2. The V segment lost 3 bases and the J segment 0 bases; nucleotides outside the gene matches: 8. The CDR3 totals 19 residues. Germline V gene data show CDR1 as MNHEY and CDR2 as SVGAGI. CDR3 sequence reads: CASSYPLAGGISSYNEQFF. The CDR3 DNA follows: TGTGCCAGCAGTTATCCACTAGCGGGAGGGATTTCCTCCTACAATGAGCAGTTCTTC.

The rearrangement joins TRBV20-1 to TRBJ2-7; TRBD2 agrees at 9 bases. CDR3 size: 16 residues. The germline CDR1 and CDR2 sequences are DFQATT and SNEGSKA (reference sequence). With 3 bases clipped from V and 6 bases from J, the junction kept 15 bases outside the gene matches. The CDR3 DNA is TGCAGTGCTAGCCAACGAGGGGGACTAGCCCTAGGCGAGCAGTACTTC. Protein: CSASQRGGLALGEQYF.

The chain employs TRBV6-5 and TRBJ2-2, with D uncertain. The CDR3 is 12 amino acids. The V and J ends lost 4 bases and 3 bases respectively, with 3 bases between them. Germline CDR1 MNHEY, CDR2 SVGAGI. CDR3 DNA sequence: TGTGCCAGCAGTTTTTACACCGGGGAGCTGTTTTTT. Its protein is CASSFYTGELFF.

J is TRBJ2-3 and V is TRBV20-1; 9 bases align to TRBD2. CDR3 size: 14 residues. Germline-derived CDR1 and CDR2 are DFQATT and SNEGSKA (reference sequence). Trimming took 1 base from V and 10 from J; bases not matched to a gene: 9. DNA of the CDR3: TGCAGTGCTAGAGGGGTTAGCGGGAGTAGTGCGCAGTATTTT. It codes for CSARGVSGSSAQYF.

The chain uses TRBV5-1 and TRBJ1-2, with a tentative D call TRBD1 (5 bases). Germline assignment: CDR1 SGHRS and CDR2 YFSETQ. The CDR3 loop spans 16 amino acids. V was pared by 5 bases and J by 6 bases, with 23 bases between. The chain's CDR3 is CASSLYTGPQDNGYTF. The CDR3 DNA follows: TGCGCCAGCAGTTTGTACACGGGACCGCAAGATAATGGCTACACCTTC.

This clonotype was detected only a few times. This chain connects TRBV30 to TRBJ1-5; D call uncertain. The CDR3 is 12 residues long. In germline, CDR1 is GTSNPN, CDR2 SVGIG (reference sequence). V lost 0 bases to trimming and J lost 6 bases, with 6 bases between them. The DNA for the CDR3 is TGTGCCTGGAGTGTACTAGGTCAGCCCCAGCATTTT. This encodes CAWSVLGQPQHF. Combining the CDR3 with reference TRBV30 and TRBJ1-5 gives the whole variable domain SQTIHQWPATLVQPVGSPLSLECTVEGTSNPNLYWYRQAAGRGLQLLFYSVGIGQISSEVPQNLSASRPQDRQFILSSKKLLLSDSGFYLCAWSVLGQPQHFGDGTRLSIL.

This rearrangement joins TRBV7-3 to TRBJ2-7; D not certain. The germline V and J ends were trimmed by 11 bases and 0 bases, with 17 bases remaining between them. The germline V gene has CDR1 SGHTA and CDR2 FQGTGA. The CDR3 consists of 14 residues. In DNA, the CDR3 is TGTGCCGCTGAGGTGAGCAGTCACTCCTACGAGCAGTACTTC. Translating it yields CAAEVSSHSYEQYF. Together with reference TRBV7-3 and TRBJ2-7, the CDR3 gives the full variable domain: GAGVSQTPSNKVTEKGKYVELRCDPISGHTALYWYRQSLGQGPEFLIYFQGTGAADDSGLPNDRFFAVRPEGSVSTLKIQRTERGDSAVYLCAAEVSSHSYEQYFGPGTRLTVT.

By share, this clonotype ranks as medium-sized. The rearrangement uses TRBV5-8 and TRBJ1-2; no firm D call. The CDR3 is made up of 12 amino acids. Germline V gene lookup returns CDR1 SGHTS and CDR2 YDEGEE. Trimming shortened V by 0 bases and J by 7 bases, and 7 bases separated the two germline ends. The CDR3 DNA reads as TGTGCCAGCAGCTTGGCCGGACGTGGCTACACCTTC. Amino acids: CASSLAGRGYTF. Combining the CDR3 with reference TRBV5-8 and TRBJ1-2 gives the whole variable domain EAGVTQSPTHLIKTRGQQATLRCSPISGHTSVYWYQQALGLGLQFLLWYDEGEERNRGNFPPRFSGRQFPNYSSELNVNALELEDSALYLCASSLAGRGYTFGSGTRLTVV.

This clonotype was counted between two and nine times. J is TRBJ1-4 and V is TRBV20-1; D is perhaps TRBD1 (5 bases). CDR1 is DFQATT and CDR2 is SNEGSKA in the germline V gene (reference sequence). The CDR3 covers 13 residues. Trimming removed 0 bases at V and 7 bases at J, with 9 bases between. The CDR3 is CSARDGRGEKLFF. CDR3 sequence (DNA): TGCAGTGCTAGAGACGGGAGGGGTGAAAAACTGTTTTTT.

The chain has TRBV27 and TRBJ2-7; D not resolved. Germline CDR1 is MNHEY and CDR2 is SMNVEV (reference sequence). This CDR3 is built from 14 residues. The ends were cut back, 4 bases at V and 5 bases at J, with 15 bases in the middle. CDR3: CASSSPDPWDEQYF. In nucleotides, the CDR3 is TGTGCCAGCAGTTCCCCGGACCCATGGGACGAGCAGTACTTC.